This TCR beta chain was recovered during a study of post-analysis software for immune sequencing data (dated by TCRdb to the mid-2010s). About the investigation overall: The recorded disease courses included relapsing-remitting, secondary progressive and progressive-relapsing multiple sclerosis, and some patients had no subtype annotation. Patient repertoires were compared against about twelve previously published healthy control repertoires from donors aged 6 to 25 years. A subset of samples was prepared in parallel using single-end sample barcoding, then pooled and co-amplified after Illumina adapter ligation.

The CDR3 runs 18 residues from the cysteine to the phenylalanine. The entry retains the CDR3 DNA only, 54 bases that are in frame from base 1. The germline V gene (reference sequence) sets CDR1 to GTSNPN and CDR2 to SVGIG. Between the V and J ends, shortened by 2 bases and 0 bases respectively, the junction contains 21 bases. To prepare the library, PCR was applied. Sequencing relied on an Illumina HiSeq 2500. Unique molecular identifiers were incorporated into TCR beta cDNA libraries to reduce PCR and sequencing biases. Per 1 to 10 million input T cells, roughly 0.5 million cDNA molecules were obtained, such that each molecule approximated one T cell. The patient libraries were prepared and sequenced with the same protocol used for the earlier healthy control dataset. Samples belonging to the same batch were prepared together, multiplexed and sequenced on a shared HiSeq lane. Per the original workflow: MIGEC handled the raw barcoded reads, throwing out single-read molecular identifier groups before consensus assembly and CDR3 extraction. VDJtools was used for post-analysis of the clonotype tables, and diversity was normalized by down-sampling every dataset to the size of the smallest sample. To correct batch-related cross-sample contamination, repertoire overlap clustering matched CDR3 amino acid sequences but not nucleotide sequences. In-frame beta chains were kept once TCRdb had trimmed the public reads at Q25 with fastp and called clones with MiXCR. Rows merge per CDR3 protein into single entries with the most common DNA and genes. TCRdb's processing, not the authors' own work, is the source of the V and J calls. This sample is represented by some 160,000 distinct CDR3 sequences; 30% to 45% of them were singletons. Over 25% of the sample goes to the ten largest clones.

Overall results and qualifications from the work: Compared with controls, multiple sclerosis patients had significantly lower normalized Chao1 diversity, a finding suggesting substantial peripheral T-cell clonal expansion. Significantly higher frequencies in patients than in controls were found for a handful of TRBV segments, including TRBV5-6, TRBV5-1 and TRBV20-1. Direct clustering with F measure showed strong co-clustering of samples prepared in the same batch, prompting a batch-effect correction. The multiple sclerosis patient group was slightly younger than the control group.

There are many counts of this clonotype. Its antigen has not been determined. No much larger clone is present one base from it, and per-base qualities are unavailable. Taken with the paper, the label for time point translates to: second blood draw from one MS patient after hematopoietic stem cell transplantation. To demonstrate the VDJtools post-analysis software, TCR beta repertoires were profiled from the peripheral blood of more than ten young patients with multiple sclerosis. Multiple sclerosis patients were children and adolescents aged roughly 6 to 17 years. This receptor was identified in a girl under 18 with multiple sclerosis. Donor details come from another sample of the same person, matched by shared clones. The sequence joins TRBV30 to TRBJ2-3; D gene: possibly TRBD1, on 6 matching bases. Sequenced material: blood, taken after autologous hematopoietic stem cell transplantation. At the DNA level, the sequence is TGTGCCTGGAGTTCGCCCAGGGGCCCGGGACAAAGCACAGATACGCAGTATTTT. The encoded protein is CAWSSPRGPGQSTDTQYF.